This T cell receptor beta chain was sequenced in a study of T cells in localized non-small cell lung cancer. The length of the CDR3 is 13 residues. CDR1 is SEHNR, CDR2 FQNEAQ, per germline (reference sequence). The V and J ends lost 5 bases and 3 bases respectively, with 11 bases between them. TCRdb keeps only in-frame clones here, not all; method: immunoSEQ multiplex PCR. The sample lists tens of thousands of clones, around 82% occurring once. The sample holds a few counts of this clone. The source material was PBMCs, sampled before any cancer treatment. This receptor was obtained from a man aged 40 to 70 with stage II lung adenocarcinoma. J is TRBJ2-7 and V is TRBV7-9; D not resolved. For the CDR3, the DNA is TGTGCCAGCAGCCCTCCAGATCTCTACGAGCAGTACTTC. Its protein product is CASSPPDLYEQYF.